Below, 12 T cell receptor beta chains from the same sample are listed, as sequenced in a study of shared clonotypes between healthy human individuals (TCRdb year 2020). The library was made by the immunoSEQ multiplex PCR assay. TCRdb carries this immuneACCESS record with in-frame sequences only. Its versions omit some clonotypes, under half of them owing to an unresolved V gene in the studies checked, with the rest unexplained. The table for this sample lists over a million clones; around 78% of them were counted only once. The top ten clonotypes cover 0.4% to 0.55% of the sample. Sample: memory CD4+ T cells from PBMCs. According to the study, the label for this sample's cell subset or site signals: CD45RA-negative fraction. These receptors were collected from a man younger than 35 in good health. Some clones in this sample may be carry-over from other donors' samples.

The V gene is TRBV10-1, the J gene TRBJ2-1; D is possibly TRBD1 or TRBD2 (5 bases each). Trimming took off 0 bases at V and 8 bases at J, with 14 bases between the two ends. Germline V CDR1 and CDR2: WNHNN, SYGVQD (reference sequence). This CDR3 is 15 amino acids long. CDR3 region: CASSESRGVTDEQFF. CDR3 nucleotides: TGCGCCAGCAGTGAGTCGAGGGGAGTCACCGATGAGCAGTTCTTC.

The genes are TRBV5-1 and TRBJ1-6, with D tentatively TRBD1 (5 bases). Germline CDR1 SGHRS, CDR2 YFSETQ. The CDR3 is made up of 16 amino acids. V lost 1 base and J 10 bases, leaving 18 bases between the germline ends. The CDR3 spells CASSLLGERAVSPLHF. The CDR3 DNA follows: TGCGCCAGCAGCTTGTTAGGGGAGCGAGCGGTCTCACCCCTCCACTTT. Together with reference TRBV5-1 and TRBJ1-6, the CDR3 gives the full variable domain: KAGVTQTPRYLIKTRGQQVTLSCSPISGHRSVSWYQQTPGQGLQFLFEYFSETQRNKGNFPGRFSGRQFSNSRSEMNVSTLELGDSALYLCASSLLGERAVSPLHFGNGTRLTVT.

This chain connects TRBV9 to TRBJ1-1; D perhaps matches TRBD1 (6 bases). CDR1 is SGDLS, CDR2 YYNGEE, per germline. The V and J ends lost 0 bases and 4 bases respectively, with 19 bases between them. CDR3 length: 17 amino acids. CDR3 coding DNA: TGTGCCAGCAGCGTAGCAGTGGGGGGCTTAGTCCCCACTGAAGCTTTCTTT. It yields the protein CASSVAVGGLVPTEAFF.

The chain carries TRBV5-4 and TRBJ1-1; D gene unclear. CDR1 is SGHNT, CDR2 YYREEE, per germline (reference sequence). V was cut by 0 bases and J by 4 bases, with 13 bases left in between. CDR3 length equals 15 residues. CDR3 coding DNA: TGTGCCAGCAGCTTGGGTGGGCAGGTGGGCACTGAAGCTTTCTTT. Amino acids: CASSLGGQVGTEAFF. The whole variable domain, filled in from reference TRBV5-4 and TRBJ1-1, reads ETGVTQSPTHLIKTRGQQVTLRCSSQSGHNTVSWYQQALGQGPQFIFQYYREEENGRGNFPPRFSGLQFPNYSSELNVNALELDDSALYLCASSLGGQVGTEAFFGQGTRLTVV.

This clone was seen once. The chain recombines TRBV5-4 with TRBJ2-2; 8 bases match TRBD1. The trim removed 2 bases at V and 3 bases at J, leaving 3 bases unmatched. This CDR3 is 15 amino acids long. Germline lookup yields CDR1 SGHNT and CDR2 YYREEE (reference sequence). The chain's CDR3 is CASSLPGQDTGELFF. As DNA, the CDR3 is TGTGCCAGCAGCTTACCGGGACAGGACACCGGGGAGCTGTTTTTT.

This clone was detected only once. The rearrangement links TRBV18 to TRBJ2-5; D is undetermined. Between the trimmed V and J ends, which lost 1 base and 6 bases, there was a span of 12 bases. Germline CDR1 reads KGHSH; CDR2 reads LQKENI. CDR3 length: 14 residues. CDR3 sequence reads: CASSPQGRYQTQYF. The CDR3 DNA reads as TGTGCCAGCTCACCACAGGGTCGATATCAGACCCAGTACTTC.

This clone is a singleton in its sample. The chain combines TRBV5-1 with TRBJ2-3; perhaps D is TRBD1 or TRBD2 (5 bases each). The CDR3 extends over 16 amino acids. V lost 0 bases, J lost 3 bases, and 14 bases lay in between. Germline V gives CDR1 SGHRS, CDR2 YFSETQ. CDR3 amino acids: CASSLVLGRGTDTQYF. Written as DNA, the CDR3 is TGCGCCAGCAGCTTGGTATTGGGGCGCGGGACAGATACGCAGTATTTT.

The genes are TRBV27 and TRBJ1-4, with D possibly TRBD1 on 6 matching bases. This CDR3 comprises 16 residues. V lost 5 bases, J lost 0 bases, and 13 bases lay in between. The germline V gene has CDR1 MNHEY and CDR2 SMNVEV (reference sequence). The CDR3 DNA is TGTGCCAGCAGTCCACGGGACACTTCAACTAATGAAAAACTGTTTTTT. Translating gives CASSPRDTSTNEKLFF.

This clone has just one count. This chain joins TRBV5-1 and TRBJ2-7; 8 nucleotides align to TRBD1. The germline V gene has CDR1 SGHRS and CDR2 YFSETQ. The CDR3 covers 16 residues. The V gene end was trimmed by 4 bases and the J gene end by 5 bases; junction bases not matched to a gene: 14. CDR3 sequence: CASSAQQTGVMDEQYF. DNA of the CDR3: TGCGCCAGCAGCGCACAACAGACAGGGGTTATGGACGAGCAGTACTTC.

This clone was detected ten times or more. The J gene is TRBJ2-3, the V gene TRBV4-3; TRBD2 aligns across 7 bases. Unmatched junction bases numbered 10, after V lost 1 base and J lost 0 bases. CDR3 length: 18 residues. Germline values: CDR1 LGHNA, CDR2 YSLEER. In nucleotides, the CDR3 is TGCGCCAGCAGCCAAGCCCCCGCTAGCGGACATAGCACAGATACGCAGTATTTT. As protein: CASSQAPASGHSTDTQYF.

CDR3 sequence: CASSLVVPNTEAFF. The CDR3 DNA reads as TGTGCCAGCAGCTTGGTGGTCCCAAACACTGAAGCTTTCTTT. The chain carries TRBV5-5 and TRBJ1-1; D remains unclear. Trimming stripped 0 bases from V and 2 bases from J, with 8 bases between. The CDR3 loop spans 14 amino acids. Germline assignment: CDR1 SGHKS and CDR2 YYEKEE (reference sequence).

The chain carries TRBV5-6 and TRBJ2-5; 8 bases are a match to TRBD1. The CDR3 covers 14 residues. V gave up 1 base and J gave up 5 bases; unmatched junction bases: 4. Germline V gene sequence: CDR1 SGHDT, CDR2 YYEEEE. The CDR3 DNA reads TGTGCCAGCAGCTTGATGCAGGGGGCGGAGACCCAGTACTTC. The encoded protein is CASSLMQGAETQYF.